This T cell receptor (beta chain) was captured in a study of cytomegalovirus exposure and HLA in healthy donors. The PCR employed 60 Vbeta primers together with 13 Jbeta primers. This table comes from immunoSEQ multiplex PCR, and its TCRdb copy is limited to in-frame clones, with some not included. The sample consists of under 95,000 clones, less than 85% of them appearing once. Study outcomes and limitations: Compared with the approximately 700-donor mean, an Asian-associated ancestry cluster reportedly had fewer N-insertions, according to a later analysis.

With respect to this clone: Its antigen is still unknown.

Trimming removed 5 bases at V and 3 bases at J, with 14 bases between. CDR1 is SGHNT and CDR2 is YYREEE in the germline V gene (reference sequence). This CDR3 region has 14 residues. The sequence was obtained from a man aged 25 to 40 in good health and CMV-seropositive. The rearrangement uses TRBV5-4 and TRBJ1-1; possibly TRBD1 for D (5 bases). Material for sequencing was PBMCs. The CDR3 coding sequence is TGTGCCAGCAGTCCAGTACAGGTCGACACTGAAGCTTTCTTT. Encoded protein: CASSPVQVDTEAFF.